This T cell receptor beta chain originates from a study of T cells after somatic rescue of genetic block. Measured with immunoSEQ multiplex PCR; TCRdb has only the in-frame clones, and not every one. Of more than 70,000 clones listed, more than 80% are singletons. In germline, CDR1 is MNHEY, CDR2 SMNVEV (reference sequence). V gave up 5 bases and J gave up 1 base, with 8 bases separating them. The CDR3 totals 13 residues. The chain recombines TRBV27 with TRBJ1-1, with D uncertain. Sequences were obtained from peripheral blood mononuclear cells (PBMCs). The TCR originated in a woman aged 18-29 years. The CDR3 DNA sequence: TGTGCCAGCAGTACCCTCACGAACACTGAAGCTTTCTTT. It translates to CASSTLTNTEAFF.